The sequence of this T cell receptor beta chain was determined in a study of vaccination and CD4 T cells after COVID-19. Study-wide findings and caveats: Median approximately 84% of reactive clones detected in convalescent patients emerged only post-vaccination.

The V end lost 4 bases, the J end lost 0 bases, and 14 bases lay between the germline ends. The CDR3 runs 15 residues. The germline V gene has CDR1 SGHTS and CDR2 YDEGEE. The Oncomine TCR Beta short-read assay sequenced DNA from cultured CD4+ T cells. TCRdb re-called the PCR reads with MiXCR, one entry per CDR3 protein. The table includes over 11,000 distinct CDR3 sequences, around 21% detected once. With regard to this clonotype: What it binds is unknown.

The treatment: roughly nine-day PBMC culture with coronavirus spike peptide pools or control peptides (ViraFEST assay). The V and J genes are TRBV5-8 and TRBJ2-7; possibly TRBD1 for D (5 bases). This TCR was sampled from a human donor with COVID-19. Material: cultured CD4+ T cells from blood. CDR3 in amino acids: CASSPWGRDSYEQYF. For the CDR3, the DNA is TGTGCCAGCAGCCCGTGGGGCAGGGACTCCTACGAGCAGTACTTC.